This paragraph covers one TCR beta chain sequence. Its antigen is currently unknown. This sample was included in a study of PD-1 blockade in mismatch repair-deficient tumors. Study-wide context: Patients had 11 to 13 mismatch repair-deficient cancer types and were previously treated and progressing.

Profiling relied on immunoSEQ multiplex PCR, and the TCRdb table lists in-frame clones only, not all of them. The table shows some 120,000 clones, with roughly 90% occurring only once. The study's findings and limits: After pembrolizumab, tumor-resident clones rose rapidly, then generally contracted before radiologic responses.

The TCR-sequenced patients were a few responders to pembrolizumab. This sequence was found in an adult with mismatch repair-deficient cancer. Sequencing used peripheral blood, obtained 72 weeks after starting pembrolizumab.

The CDR3 region is CASKGNTGELFF. As DNA, the CDR3 is TGTGCCAGTAAAGGGAACACCGGGGAGCTGTTTTTT. The chain has TRBV19 and TRBJ2-2; no reliable D call. The V gene lost 7 bases and the J gene lost 1 base, with 4 bases spanning the gap. The CDR3 loop spans 12 amino acids. Germline CDR1 is LNHDA and CDR2 is SQIVND (reference sequence). Full variable domain (outside the CDR3, taken from reference TRBV19 and TRBJ2-2): DGGITQSPKYLFRKEGQNVTLSCEQNLNHDAMYWYRQDPGQGLRLIYYSQIVNDFQKGDIAEGYSVSREKKESFPLTVTSAQKNPTAFYLCASKGNTGELFFGEGSRLTVL.